One sample yielded the 17 T cell receptor beta chains listed below, sequenced in a study of blood T cells in healthy people across ages. A J-beta primer mix and a sample-barcoded 5' primer were used in a second PCR of roughly 7 to 12 cycles. MiXCR, run by TCRdb on the 5' RACE reads, gives a single entry per CDR3 protein. The sample has over a million distinct CDR3 sequences, approximately 43% seen once; the top ten hold 4%. The specimen was blood. These receptors all come from a woman aged 18 to 35 in good health.

V and J are TRBV27 and TRBJ2-7; TRBD2 matches 9 bases. V trimming: 2 bases; J trimming: 3 bases; junction bases outside the gene matches: 11. Germline CDR1 reads MNHEY; CDR2 reads SMNVEV (reference sequence). The CDR3 is 17 residues long. CDR3 loop: CASSLGFLAGAGYEQYF. CDR3 nucleotides: TGTGCCAGCAGTTTAGGATTTTTAGCGGGAGCTGGCTACGAGCAGTACTTC.

V gene TRBV10-3 combines with J gene TRBJ2-1, with 7 nucleotides matching TRBD1. Germline V gene lookup returns CDR1 ENHRY and CDR2 SYGVKD. With 11 bases clipped from V and 4 bases from J, the junction kept 17 bases outside the gene matches. The CDR3 contains 16 residues. DNA of the CDR3: TGTGCCTCCGAGGCGACAGGGATCGGTTCTTACAATGAGCAGTTCTTC. Amino acids: CASEATGIGSYNEQFF.

The chain links TRBV3-1 to TRBJ2-7; D gene unclear. The CDR3 has 14 amino acids. Germline V gene data show CDR1 as LGHDT and CDR2 as YNNKEL (reference sequence). The V gene lost 1 base and the J gene lost 4 bases, with 11 bases spanning the gap. The CDR3 sequence is CASSQAAKGYEQYF. The CDR3 DNA is TGTGCCAGCAGCCAAGCGGCCAAAGGATACGAGCAGTACTTC.

V and J are TRBV7-2 and TRBJ1-4; D gene uncertain. Deletions cut 6 bases from V and 3 bases from J, with 2 bases between. The CDR3 length is 11 residues. Per germline, CDR1 SGHTA and CDR2 FQGNSA. CDR3 nucleotide sequence: TGTGCCAGCAGGCCTAATGAAAAACTGTTTTTT. Translating it yields CASRPNEKLFF.

The chain combines TRBV10-3 with TRBJ2-7, with TRBD1 matching 9 bases. V was clipped by 5 bases and J by 5 bases; unmatched bases: 7. In germline, CDR1 is ENHRY, CDR2 SYGVKD. This CDR3 is 14 amino acids long. CDR3 residues: CAISSGQGLHEQYF. CDR3 nucleotide sequence: TGTGCCATCAGTTCGGGACAGGGCCTTCACGAGCAGTACTTC.

The chain joins TRBV28 to TRBJ1-5, with 7 bases aligning to TRBD1. The CDR3 runs to 15 residues. J gave up 4 bases and V 5 bases, and 8 bases lay outside the gene matches. From germline, CDR1 is MDHEN and CDR2 SYDVKM. The CDR3 DNA follows: TGTGCCAGCAGTCCGAGGGGGCTCGGGAATCAGCCCCAGCATTTT. This codes for CASSPRGLGNQPQHF. The whole variable domain, filled in from reference TRBV28 and TRBJ1-5, reads DVKVTQSSRYLVKRTGEKVFLECVQDMDHENMFWYRQDPGLGLRLIYFSYDVKMKEKGDIPEGYSVSREKKERFSLILESASTNQTSMYLCASSPRGLGNQPQHFGDGTRLSIL.

The gene calls are TRBV28 and TRBJ1-1; possible D gene TRBD1, 6 bases. The germline gives CDR1 MDHEN, CDR2 SYDVKM. This CDR3 comprises 15 residues. Trimming cost V 8 bases and J 1 base, with 17 bases left between them. CDR3 protein: CASLGHGVPNTEAFF. Written as DNA, the CDR3 is TGTGCCAGCCTGGGACACGGGGTGCCGAACACTGAAGCTTTCTTT. Supplemented by reference TRBV28 and TRBJ1-1, the full variable domain reads DVKVTQSSRYLVKRTGEKVFLECVQDMDHENMFWYRQDPGLGLRLIYFSYDVKMKEKGDIPEGYSVSREKKERFSLILESASTNQTSMYLCASLGHGVPNTEAFFGQGTRLTVV.

This clonotype was counted a few times. The chain uses TRBV10-3 and TRBJ2-3, with a tentative D call TRBD1 (6 bases). In germline, CDR1 is ENHRY, CDR2 SYGVKD. V was pared by 3 bases and J by 11 bases, with 9 bases between. This CDR3 comprises 11 residues. The CDR3 loop is CAISEGGRQYF. CDR3 nucleotides: TGTGCCATCAGTGAAGGGGGACGGCAGTATTTT.

The chain combines TRBV6-5 with TRBJ1-1; D gene uncertain. Germline CDR1 MNHEY, CDR2 SVGAGI. The CDR3 runs to 17 residues. V was clipped by 0 bases and J by 1 base, with 15 bases between them. CDR3 loop: CASSYSNVWEGNTEAFF. The DNA for the CDR3 is TGTGCCAGCAGTTACTCGAACGTCTGGGAGGGGAACACTGAAGCTTTCTTT.

The chain links TRBV5-1 to TRBJ2-2; tentatively, D is TRBD2 (5 bases). The V gene lost 0 bases and the J gene lost 7 bases, with 7 bases spanning the gap. The CDR3 has 13 residues. The V gene's germline CDR1 is SGHRS and CDR2 YFSETQ. CDR3: CASSLVEGGELFF. The CDR3 nucleotides read TGCGCCAGCAGCTTGGTTGAGGGCGGGGAGCTGTTTTTT. Variable domain in full (rest from reference TRBV5-1 and TRBJ2-2): KAGVTQTPRYLIKTRGQQVTLSCSPISGHRSVSWYQQTPGQGLQFLFEYFSETQRNKGNFPGRFSGRQFSNSRSEMNVSTLELGDSALYLCASSLVEGGELFFGEGSRLTVL.

The CDR3 region has the DNA TGTGCCAGCAGCCATCGGACAGGGGGATTTGACTATGGCTACACCTTC. It translates to CASSHRTGGFDYGYTF. The rearrangement joins TRBV3-1 to TRBJ1-2; 10 positions agree with TRBD1. Germline V gene data show CDR1 as LGHDT and CDR2 as YNNKEL (reference sequence). The length of the CDR3 is 16 residues. Trimming at V came to 3 bases and at J to 3 bases, leaving 7 bases not matched to a gene.

This clonotype has only one observation. This chain connects TRBV20-1 to TRBJ1-1; TRBD1 agrees at 11 bases. Germline V CDR1 and CDR2: DFQATT, SNEGSKA (reference sequence). The CDR3 has 13 amino acids. Trimming at V came to 6 bases and at J to 4 bases, leaving 4 bases not matched to a gene. CDR3: CSAAGQGATEAFF. In DNA form, the CDR3 reads TGCAGTGCGGCAGGACAGGGGGCCACTGAAGCTTTCTTT.

Worth noting for this clonotype: One end of the junction varies from germline; a read error may be responsible. V and J are TRBV27 and TRBJ2-7, with a weak D call TRBD2 (6 bases). Near its end, the DNA agrees better with TRBJ2-5, so the J call may be wrong. CDR3 length: 12 residues. Germline V CDR1 and CDR2: MNHEY, SMNVEV (reference sequence). The CDR3 loop reads CPSAGDSETQYF. The CDR3 DNA reads TGTCCCAGCGCTGGGGACTCGGAGACCCAGTACTTC.

This clonotype was seen a few times. DNA of the CDR3: TGCGCCAGCAGGCGGGGCAGGGAACAAGAGACCCAGTACTTC. It codes for CASRRGREQETQYF. This rearrangement joins TRBV4-1 to TRBJ2-5; possible D gene TRBD2, 6 bases. From germline, CDR1 is MGHRA and CDR2 YSYEKL. V was cut by 6 bases and J by 2 bases, with 13 bases left in between. The CDR3 has 14 residues.

This rearrangement joins TRBV5-1 to TRBJ2-5, with D unresolved. V lost 4 bases to trimming and J lost 1 base, with 11 bases between them. The CDR3 is 14 residues long. Germline V gene sequence: CDR1 SGHRS, CDR2 YFSETQ. The DNA of the CDR3 is TGCGCCAGCAGCGTGCAAGGGCCCCAAGAGACCCAGTACTTC. It translates to CASSVQGPQETQYF.

This clonotype was detected a few times. The CDR3 sequence: CASSQGGGIQYF. In nucleotides, the CDR3 is TGCGCCAGCAGCCAAGGAGGTGGCATTCAGTACTTC. The gene calls are TRBV4-1 and TRBJ2-4; no clear D gene. The germline gives CDR1 MGHRA, CDR2 YSYEKL. The ends were cut back, 1 base at V and 9 bases at J, with 7 bases in the middle. The CDR3 sequence is 12 residues long.

This clonotype was seen more than once but under ten times. CDR3 amino acids: CASREQRRDTF. The CDR3 nucleotides read TGTGCCAGCAGGGAACAGCGACGGGACACCTTC. The genes are TRBV6-6 and TRBJ1-2; D unresolved. V was clipped by 6 bases and J by 12 bases, with 14 bases between them. CDR1 and CDR2 (germline): MNHNY, SVGAGI (reference sequence). CDR3 length: 11 residues.